These 19 T cell receptor beta chains were sequenced from one sample in a study of PD-1 blockade in classical Hodgkin lymphoma. Generated by immunoSEQ multiplex PCR, the TCRdb table keeps only in-frame clones and is missing some. Of 10,000 to 14,000 clones listed, roughly 76% are singletons. Patients all relapsed after autologous stem cell transplantation, and there was variation in brentuximab vedotin exposure. Here the sequenced sample was peripheral blood mononuclear cells (PBMCs), taken at baseline. These receptors all come from a human donor with classical Hodgkin lymphoma.

V usage is TRBV21-1 and J usage is TRBJ2-7; TRBD2 reflects the table's D call only, with no check against the DNA. TRBV21-1 is listed as a pseudogene. The CDR3 covers 17 residues. CDR3 sequence (DNA): TGTGCCAGCAGCCCACGTACAGGGCTAGCGGGAGGTGGCGAGCAGTACTTC. Translated, it gives CASSPRTGLAGGGEQYF.

The rearrangement links TRBV5-1 to TRBJ1-1; D perhaps matches TRBD1 (5 bases). The germline V gene encodes CDR1 SGHRS and CDR2 YFSETQ. The CDR3 runs to 16 residues. The ends were cut back, 1 base at V and 0 bases at J, with 13 bases in the middle. The CDR3 DNA reads TGCGCCAGCAGCTTGCTAGGAGGGGCCTTGAACACTGAAGCTTTCTTT. This encodes CASSLLGGALNTEAFF.

The chain recombines TRBV4-3 with TRBJ2-1, with a possible D match to TRBD2 (5 bases). V dropped 1 base and J dropped 7 bases, with 11 bases sitting between them. This CDR3 has 14 residues. Germline CDR1 LGHNA, CDR2 YSLEER. The CDR3 sequence is CASSQAIGDNEQFF. DNA for the CDR3: TGCGCCAGCAGCCAAGCAATCGGGGATAATGAGCAGTTCTTC.

The chain employs TRBV10-3 and TRBJ2-1, with D unclear. CDR3 length equals 11 residues. V lost 10 bases to trimming and J lost 7 bases, with 11 bases between them. The germline gives CDR1 ENHRY, CDR2 SYGVKD. The chain's CDR3 is CATESLNEQFF. Here the CDR3 DNA reads TGTGCCACGGAGTCTTTGAATGAGCAGTTCTTC.

This clone was found a few times. As DNA, the CDR3 is TGTGCCAGTAGGGGACAGGTAGAGCAGTACTTC. Amino acids: CASRGQVEQYF. The chain uses TRBV19 and TRBJ2-7, with TRBD1 identical over 8 bases. The CDR3 loop spans 11 amino acids. The V and J ends lost 6 bases and 7 bases, in that order; junction bases with no gene match: 2. Looked up from germline, CDR1 is LNHDA and CDR2 is SQIVND (reference sequence).

The gene calls are TRBV7-7 and TRBJ1-1, with D unclear. CDR3 length: 13 amino acids. The V end was cut by 5 bases, the J end by 1 base, with 8 bases between. CDR1 SSHAT and CDR2 FNYEAQ come from the germline V gene (reference sequence). This CDR3 is CASSLNWNTEAFF. The CDR3 DNA is TGTGCCAGCAGCCTGAACTGGAACACTGAAGCTTTCTTT.

This chain joins TRBV19 and TRBJ2-7; D ambiguous. CDR1 and CDR2 (germline): LNHDA, SQIVND (reference sequence). This CDR3 has 11 amino acids. Trimming cost V 5 bases and J 9 bases, with 11 bases left between them. CDR3 region: CASSESFRQYF. Written as DNA, the CDR3 is TGTGCCAGTAGTGAGTCGTTTCGGCAGTACTTC.

This clone has more than one count but fewer than ten. This sequence joins TRBV19 and TRBJ1-1; D possibly corresponds to TRBD1 (5 bases). There are 15 residues in the CDR3. Trimming removed 7 bases from V and 3 bases from J, with 18 bases in between. Germline V gene lookup returns CDR1 LNHDA and CDR2 SQIVND (reference sequence). CDR3 sequence (DNA): TGTGCCAGTATGGGGGAATACAGTCGGGACACTGAAGCTTTCTTT. Translation gives CASMGEYSRDTEAFF.

The table lists this clone with a few counts. The V and J genes are TRBV4-3 and TRBJ2-1, with TRBD2 matching over 7 bases. The CDR3 runs 16 residues. V lost 1 base to trimming and J lost 5 bases; unmatched junction nucleotides: 8. CDR1 is LGHNA, CDR2 YSLEER, per germline. Written as DNA, the CDR3 is TGCGCCAGCAGCCAAGGGGTGCAGGGAGGGCACAATGAGCAGTTCTTC. It is translated as CASSQGVQGGHNEQFF.

The chain links TRBV6-5 to TRBJ2-5; D unclear. Trimming left V 0 bases short and J 2 bases short, with 13 bases between. The CDR3 is made up of 16 amino acids. Germline V gives CDR1 MNHEY, CDR2 SVGAGI. Here the CDR3 DNA reads TGTGCCAGCAGTTACTCGATTTTCCGGCAGCAAGAGACCCAGTACTTC. The encoded protein is CASSYSIFRQQETQYF.

The chain joins TRBV7-9 to TRBJ2-5, with 8 bases identical to TRBD1. V lost 5 bases, J lost 1 base, and 3 bases stayed unmatched. This CDR3 has 14 residues. Looked up from germline, CDR1 is SEHNR and CDR2 is FQNEAQ (reference sequence). CDR3 coding DNA: TGTGCCAGCAGCCGAGGACAGGGCCAAGAGACCCAGTACTTC. The encoded protein is CASSRGQGQETQYF. Combining the CDR3 with reference TRBV7-9 and TRBJ2-5 gives the whole variable domain DTGVSQNPRHKITKRGQNVTFRCDPISEHNRLYWYRQTLGQGPEFLTYFQNEAQLEKSRLLSDRFSAERPKGSFSTLEIQRTEQGDSAMYLCASSRGQGQETQYFGPGTRLLVL.

The chain recombines TRBV28 with TRBJ2-5; the D gene is possibly TRBD2 (5 bases). The V and J ends lost 3 bases and 4 bases respectively, with 21 bases between them. The CDR3 runs 17 residues. The germline V gene has CDR1 MDHEN and CDR2 SYDVKM. This CDR3 reads CASSLQLSGFLGETQYF. CDR3 coding DNA: TGTGCCAGCAGTTTGCAGCTTTCGGGGTTTTTAGGAGAGACCCAGTACTTC.

The rearrangement joins TRBV10-3 to TRBJ2-7, with 8 bases identical to TRBD1. This CDR3 is built from 12 residues. The J segment lost 6 bases and the V segment lost 6 bases, leaving 4 bases of the junction unmatched. CDR1 and CDR2 from the germline V gene are ENHRY and SYGVKD. CDR3: CAISRQGREQYF. Here the CDR3 DNA reads TGTGCCATCAGCCGACAGGGGCGCGAGCAGTACTTC.

CDR3 in amino acids: CASSNIQGALYEQYF. The CDR3 DNA follows: TGTGCCAGTAGTAACATACAGGGGGCGCTTTACGAGCAGTACTTC. This chain connects TRBV19 to TRBJ2-7; 9 bases map to TRBD1. V shed 4 bases and J 4 bases; nucleotides not matched to a gene: 8. Germline V gene data show CDR1 as LNHDA and CDR2 as SQIVND (reference sequence). CDR3 length equals 15 residues.

V usage is TRBV28 and J usage is TRBJ2-7; TRBD2 might be the D (5 bases). V lost 5 bases and J 0 bases, leaving 11 bases between the germline ends. The germline V gene encodes CDR1 MDHEN and CDR2 SYDVKM. The CDR3 has 14 residues. CDR3 residues: CASSPGLSSYEQYF. The CDR3 DNA reads TGTGCCAGCAGTCCCGGACTGAGCTCCTACGAGCAGTACTTC.

This chain links TRBV7-8 with TRBJ2-2; D may be TRBD2 (5 bases). Trimming pared 5 bases from V and 5 bases from J, leaving 6 bases between. The CDR3 loop spans 12 amino acids. Germline V gives CDR1 SGHVS, CDR2 FQNEAQ. The CDR3 nucleotides read TGTGCCAGCAGCCGAGGGACCGGGGAGCTGTTTTTT. It is translated as CASSRGTGELFF.

V and J are TRBV2 and TRBJ1-2; D is perhaps TRBD1 (6 bases). V was shortened by 5 bases and J by 0 bases, with 10 bases between the two germline ends. This CDR3 is 14 amino acids long. Germline CDR1 reads SNHLY; CDR2 reads FYNNEI. The chain's CDR3 is CASSPQGSNYGYTF. CDR3 bases: TGTGCCAGCAGTCCACAGGGATCTAACTATGGCTACACCTTC.

J is TRBJ2-7 and V is TRBV5-4; 9 bases agree with TRBD1. Germline V lookup: CDR1 SGHNT, CDR2 YYREEE (reference sequence). The V gene end was trimmed by 4 bases and the J gene end by 4 bases; junction bases not matched to a gene: 9. The CDR3 spans 15 residues. DNA of the CDR3: TGTGCCAGCAGCCCGGGACAGGGAATGTCATACGAGCAGTACTTC. Protein sequence: CASSPGQGMSYEQYF.

A few counts support this clone. This chain connects TRBV27 to TRBJ2-7; D may be TRBD1 or TRBD2 (5 bases each). The CDR3 extends over 14 amino acids. Trimming removed 5 bases at V and 0 bases at J, with 11 bases between. Germline V gene lookup returns CDR1 MNHEY and CDR2 SMNVEV (reference sequence). The CDR3 protein is CASSASGASYEQYF. Written as DNA, the CDR3 is TGTGCCAGCAGTGCCTCCGGGGCCTCCTACGAGCAGTACTTC.